The 23 T cell receptor beta chains below all came from one sample that was sequenced in a study of CD4 T cells in relation to SARS-CoV-2 and coronaviruses. Unexposed donor CD4+ T cells date from about 2011-2018, before the COVID-19 pandemic. The cells were cultured for 10 days before CD4+ T cells were isolated. Their antigen targets remain unknown. Assay: immunoSEQ multiplex PCR; the TCRdb copy retains only in-frame clones and omits some. Of approximately 20,000 clones in the sample, over 70% are singletons; the top ten hold around 17%. Material for sequencing was CD4+ T cells from PBMCs, cultured in vitro. These receptor sequences come from a human donor in good health.

The chain links TRBV5-1 to TRBJ1-1; D gene ambiguous. The V end was cut by 3 bases, the J end by 0 bases, with 21 bases between. Germline lookup yields CDR1 SGHRS and CDR2 YFSETQ. CDR3 length: 18 residues. CDR3 nucleotides: TGCGCCAGCAGCTATCTTGTCGGGTCAGGATTCATGAACACTGAAGCTTTCTTT. Protein product: CASSYLVGSGFMNTEAFF.

This clone was counted a single time. This chain joins TRBV24-1 and TRBJ2-1; D gene unclear. CDR1 and CDR2 from the germline V gene are KGHDR and SFDVKD. V was cut by 9 bases and J by 9 bases, with 11 bases left in between. This CDR3 contains 11 residues. The CDR3 reads CATGVRSEQFF. CDR3 sequence (DNA): TGTGCCACCGGCGTTCGGAGTGAGCAGTTCTTC.

The chain carries TRBV10-3 and TRBJ2-2; a weak D match, TRBD2 (6 bases). V shed 3 bases and J shed 1 base, with 6 bases lying between them. The CDR3 has 14 amino acids. Germline CDR1 is ENHRY and CDR2 is SYGVKD. CDR3 DNA: TGTGCCATCAGTGACGGGAGGAACACCGGGGAGCTGTTTTTT. Protein sequence: CAISDGRNTGELFF.

This sequence joins TRBV18 and TRBJ2-5; no firm D call. V was shortened by 1 base and J by 2 bases, with 2 bases between the two germline ends. The germline gives CDR1 KGHSH, CDR2 LQKENI. This CDR3 spans 12 amino acids. As DNA, the CDR3 is TGTGCCAGCTCACCACTTCAAGAGACCCAGTACTTC. It is translated as CASSPLQETQYF.

This clone was found once. This rearrangement joins TRBV9 to TRBJ2-7, with 9 positions matching TRBD1. CDR3 length: 18 residues. Trimming cost V 0 bases and J 6 bases; bases outside gene matches: 16. CDR1 is SGDLS, CDR2 YYNGEE, per germline. The CDR3 region is CASSVAPTMTGTGREQYF. DNA for the CDR3: TGTGCCAGCAGCGTAGCTCCAACGATGACCGGGACAGGGCGCGAGCAGTACTTC.

The rearrangement uses TRBV7-2 and TRBJ2-1, with 10 positions matching TRBD2. V shed 5 bases and J 7 bases; nucleotides not matched to a gene: 11. Germline CDR1 SGHTA, CDR2 FQGNSA. CDR3 length equals 16 residues. The CDR3 sequence is CASSPFSGRLGNEQFF. Here the CDR3 DNA reads TGTGCCAGCAGCCCATTTAGCGGGAGGCTTGGGAATGAGCAGTTCTTC.

This rearrangement joins TRBV5-8 to TRBJ2-2; D is possibly TRBD1 (6 bases). The V gene's germline CDR1 is SGHTS and CDR2 YDEGEE. V lost 3 bases and J 8 bases, leaving 14 bases between the germline ends. This CDR3 comprises 14 residues. The CDR3 loop reads CASSSYYRAGELFF. In DNA form, the CDR3 reads TGTGCCAGCAGCTCTTATTACAGGGCTGGGGAGCTGTTTTTT. Full variable domain (outside the CDR3, taken from reference TRBV5-8 and TRBJ2-2): EAGVTQSPTHLIKTRGQQATLRCSPISGHTSVYWYQQALGLGLQFLLWYDEGEERNRGNFPPRFSGRQFPNYSSELNVNALELEDSALYLCASSSYYRAGELFFGEGSRLTVL.

The rearrangement links TRBV27 to TRBJ2-7, with D tentatively TRBD2 (6 bases). This CDR3 spans 15 amino acids. The V and J ends lost 3 bases and 4 bases respectively, with 16 bases between them. Germline CDR1 reads MNHEY; CDR2 reads SMNVEV (reference sequence). DNA for the CDR3: TGTGCCAGCAGTTTCCTGGGACTCTATATTTACGAGCAGTACTTC. Translating gives CASSFLGLYIYEQYF.

The chain is built from TRBV7-8 and TRBJ1-5; D ambiguous. The CDR3 is made up of 18 amino acids. V dropped 1 base and J dropped 2 bases, with 18 bases sitting between them. Germline V gene data show CDR1 as SGHVS and CDR2 as FQNEAQ. The CDR3 bases are TGTGCCAGCAGCTTAGTTCCCTACCTGCCGAAAGGCAATCAGCCCCAGCATTTT. Translation: CASSLVPYLPKGNQPQHF.

This clone counts as large. The rearrangement joins TRBV6-6 to TRBJ1-5; the D gene is possibly TRBD1 (5 bases). Trimming took off 0 bases at V and 9 bases at J, with 12 bases between the two ends. CDR1 and CDR2 from the germline V gene are MNHNY and SVGAGI (reference sequence). This CDR3 is 14 amino acids long. The CDR3 DNA reads as TGTGCCAGCAGTTACTCGAGGGGCCCCATGCCCCAGCATTTT. It is translated as CASSYSRGPMPQHF.

This clone came up once. V and J are TRBV28 and TRBJ2-3; the D gene is possibly TRBD1 (6 bases). The CDR3 covers 15 residues. With 7 bases removed from V and 0 bases from J, the gap between germline ends came to 14 bases. CDR1 and CDR2 (germline): MDHEN, SYDVKM. The CDR3 nucleotides are TGTGCCAGCATCCTCGGGACATCTAGCACAGATACGCAGTATTTT. Its protein is CASILGTSSTDTQYF.

This clone showed up just once. The junction differs from germline at one of its ends, possibly a read error. The chain's CDR3 is CASSQGNSGNAGELFF. CDR3 sequence (DNA): TGTGCCAGCAGCCAAGGAAATAGCGGGAACGCCGGGGAGCTGTTTTTT. This rearrangement joins TRBV3-1 (or the pseudogene TRBV3-2) to TRBJ2-2, with 8 bases lining up with TRBD2. The CDR3 extends over 16 amino acids. From germline, CDR1 is LGHDT and CDR2 YNNKEL (reference sequence).

This clone has just a few counts. This sequence joins TRBV11-2 and TRBJ2-3; D might be TRBD2 (6 bases). The germline gives CDR1 SGHAT, CDR2 FQNNGV. V was pared by 5 bases and J by 4 bases, with 10 bases between. The CDR3 has 13 residues. The DNA of the CDR3 is TGTGCCAGCAGCGCGGGACGGTCAGATACGCAGTATTTT. Amino acids: CASSAGRSDTQYF.

The J gene is TRBJ1-1, the V gene TRBV18; 7 positions match TRBD1. The germline gives CDR1 KGHSH, CDR2 LQKENI. The V gene end was trimmed by 4 bases and the J gene end by 6 bases; junction bases not matched to a gene: 17. CDR3 length: 17 residues. DNA of the CDR3: TGTGCCAGCTCACGAATCGGGACAGTCCCCATTATATCTGAAGCTTTCTTT. Its protein product is CASSRIGTVPIISEAFF.

Comment on this clone: At one boundary the junction diverges from the germline segment, which might be a read error. The chain couples TRBV12-3 or TRBV12-4 to TRBJ2-1; TRBD2 might be the D (5 bases). The CDR3 consists of 13 residues. The CDR3 region is CASTLWLAYEQFF. The CDR3 DNA sequence: TGTGCCAGCACTTTATGGCTAGCCTATGAGCAGTTCTTC.

The CDR3 region has the DNA TGTGCCAGCAGACAGGGGAATGCTGGGGCCAACGTCCTGACTTTC. Protein sequence: CASRQGNAGANVLTF. J is TRBJ2-6 and V is TRBV28, with 7 nucleotides matching TRBD1. CDR1 is MDHEN and CDR2 is SYDVKM in the germline V gene. The CDR3 spans 15 residues. Trimming cost V 6 bases and J 2 bases; bases outside gene matches: 4.

The genes are TRBV10-2 and TRBJ2-7, with no clear D. The germline V gene encodes CDR1 WSHSY and CDR2 SAAADI. Trimming removed 3 bases from V and 7 bases from J, with 7 bases in between. The CDR3 contains 11 residues. The CDR3 loop is CASSDLGEQYF. The CDR3 nucleotides read TGCGCCAGCAGTGACCTGGGGGAGCAGTACTTC.

This rearrangement joins TRBV2 to TRBJ1-1, with D unresolved. Germline V gene data show CDR1 as SNHLY and CDR2 as FYNNEI. This CDR3 has 15 residues. Trimming cost V 2 bases and J 6 bases, with 16 bases left between them. CDR3 protein: CASSEIGFGVPEAFF. The CDR3 DNA reads as TGTGCCAGCAGTGAAATCGGGTTCGGGGTACCTGAAGCTTTCTTT.

The chain recombines TRBV11-2 with TRBJ2-7; TRBD2 matches at 11 bases. Germline assignment: CDR1 SGHAT and CDR2 FQNNGV. The trim removed 4 bases at V and 6 bases at J, leaving 5 bases unmatched. The CDR3 runs to 14 residues. CDR3 DNA: TGTGCCAGCAGCTACACTAGCGGGAGTACCGAGCAGTACTTC. Its translation: CASSYTSGSTEQYF.

The genes are TRBV12-3 or TRBV12-4 and TRBJ2-1; weak D call: TRBD2 (6 bases). The CDR3 has 11 amino acids. Trimming left V 6 bases short and J 9 bases short, with 9 bases between. The CDR3 bases are TGTGCCAGCAGGTTGCGGGGTGAGCAGTTCTTC. Its translation: CASRLRGEQFF.

This clone is large within its sample. The chain couples TRBV6-6 to TRBJ1-2, with no clear D. This CDR3 comprises 14 residues. V was trimmed by 2 bases and J by 4 bases, leaving 11 bases between them. CDR1 is MNHNY, CDR2 SVGAGI, per germline (reference sequence). The CDR3 loop reads CASSYPHLGYGYTF. DNA of the CDR3: TGTGCCAGCAGTTACCCCCACTTGGGCTATGGCTACACCTTC.

This rearrangement joins TRBV19 to TRBJ2-5; D may correspond to TRBD1 or TRBD2 (7 bases each). CDR1 and CDR2 (germline): LNHDA, SQIVND (reference sequence). This CDR3 is 13 amino acids long. Between the trimmed V and J ends, which lost 10 bases and 1 base, there was a span of 13 bases. This CDR3 is CATSGTAQETQYF. The CDR3 region has the DNA TGTGCCACCAGCGGGACAGCCCAAGAGACCCAGTACTTC.

V is TRBV29-1 and J is TRBJ2-5, with 7 bases identical to TRBD2. The CDR3 has 12 residues. V was pared by 8 bases and J by 2 bases, with 5 bases of the junction left unmatched. In germline, CDR1 is SQVTM, CDR2 ANQGSEA. The CDR3, as DNA: TGCAGCACCGTGGGGGGGCAAGAGACCCAGTACTTC. Its protein product is CSTVGGQETQYF.